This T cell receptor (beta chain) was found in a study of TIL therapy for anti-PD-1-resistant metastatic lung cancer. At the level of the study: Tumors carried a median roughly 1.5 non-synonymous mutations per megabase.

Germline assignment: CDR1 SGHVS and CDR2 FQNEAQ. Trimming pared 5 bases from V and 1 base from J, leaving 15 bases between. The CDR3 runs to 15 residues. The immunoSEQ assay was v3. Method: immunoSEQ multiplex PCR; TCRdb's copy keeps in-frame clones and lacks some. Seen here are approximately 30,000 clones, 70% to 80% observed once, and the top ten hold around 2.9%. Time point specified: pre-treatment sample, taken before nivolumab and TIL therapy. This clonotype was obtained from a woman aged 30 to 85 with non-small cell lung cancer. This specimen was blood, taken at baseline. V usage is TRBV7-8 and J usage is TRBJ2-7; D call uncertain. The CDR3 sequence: CASSPPGWESYEQYF. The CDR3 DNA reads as TGTGCCAGCAGCCCTCCGGGTTGGGAATCCTACGAGCAGTACTTC.